This T cell receptor (beta chain) emerged from a study of blood T cell repertoires in COVID-19. The overall study: The United States, Italy and Spain provided the acute and convalescent COVID-19 samples. Sources were T cells, B-cell-depleted T cells, or PBMCs; the material itself was cDNA or gDNA.

In the original processing: By means of reference gene primer amplification, nucleated cell counts were estimated. Profiled with immunoSEQ multiplex PCR; TCRdb holds only in-frame clones, not every one. The V and J calls and clone size come from that table; D and trimming were worked out from the DNA. Altogether about 88,000 clones are present, roughly 90% being singletons, with the ten largest covering approximately 1.6%. Trimming took 6 bases from V and 6 from J, leaving 19 bases between them. This CDR3 has 15 residues. CDR1 is SGHRS, CDR2 YFSETQ, per germline. This clonotype was obtained from a man between 60 and 75 years old with acute or convalescent COVID-19. The chain recombines TRBV5-1 with TRBJ2-4; TRBD2 is a possible D gene (6 bases). The sequencing input was peripheral blood. CDR3 nucleotide sequence: TGCGCCAGCACCGGGGGAGGAGGGACGGCAAACATTCAGTACTTC. Protein sequence: CASTGGGGTANIQYF.